This TCR beta chain was identified in a study of early T cells in non-severe SARS-CoV-2 infection. A single record per CDR3 protein comes from TCRdb applying MiXCR to the 5' RACE reads. This table holds 35,000 to 45,000 distinct CDR3 sequences, 5.8% found once. Trimming removed 9 bases from V and 4 bases from J; junction bases left unmatched: 10. CDR3 size: 15 residues. The germline V gene encodes CDR1 ENHRY and CDR2 SYGVKD. The table lists this clonotype with many counts. The receptor's source is an adult who was a healthcare worker with PCR-confirmed SARS-CoV-2 infection or an uninfected control (not recorded which). This rearrangement joins TRBV10-3 to TRBJ2-1, with 9 bases lining up with TRBD2. The sequencing sample was made of whole blood. The DNA of the CDR3 is TGTGCCATGGCTCTGACTAGCGGCTTTTACAATGAGCAGTTCTTC. This sequence encodes CAMALTSGFYNEQFF.